Listed below are T cell receptor beta chains from one sample, sequenced in a study of blood T cells in healthy people across ages. One entry per CDR3 protein results from TCRdb running MiXCR on the 5' RACE reads. The top ten clones hold 7% to 9% of a sample with roughly 1,700,000 distinct CDR3 sequences, over 25% of them seen once. Sequencing input: blood. The receptor set was obtained from a woman aged 25 to 45 in good health. CDR3s leave out the opening cysteine and the closing phenylalanine or tryptophan. Each record gives: clone size, J gene, V gene, CDR3 protein. Size values are once, few and many counts, or a class for expanded clones, and some rows have none.

size: .
J: TRBJ1-1
V: TRBV7-6
CDR3: ASSLPGGGGETEAF

size: .
J: TRBJ1-1
V: TRBV20-1
CDR3: SARGGRIGAF

size: few
J: TRBJ1-2
V: TRBV6-1
CDR3: ASRLGGADYGYT

size: few
J: TRBJ2-4
V: TRBV5-1
CDR3: ASSLERGMVQY

size: .
J: TRBJ1-2
V: TRBV10-3
CDR3: AISPDGPHGYT

size: .
J: TRBJ2-7
V: TRBV6-5
CDR3: ASSYVGGREQY

size: many
J: TRBJ2-1
V: TRBV20-1
CDR3: SASTGREQF

size: many
J: TRBJ2-7
V: TRBV20-1
CDR3: SASPGLGYEQY

size: few
J: TRBJ1-6
V: TRBV28
CDR3: ASSGSGTGASPLH

size: .
J: TRBJ2-3
V: TRBV20-1
CDR3: SADIAGGWEDTQY

size: .
J: TRBJ2-3
V: TRBV28
CDR3: ASKDPLDTQY

size: .
J: TRBJ1-3
V: TRBV28
CDR3: ASSSPRQGIGNTIY

size: once
J: TRBJ2-5
V: TRBV7-2
CDR3: ANSLGGVQETQY

size: .
J: TRBJ2-5
V: TRBV6-2/TRBV6-3
CDR3: ASSYQKTSGKETQY

size: .
J: TRBJ2-5
V: TRBV6-5
CDR3: ASSYTSLGETQY

size: many
J: TRBJ2-4
V: TRBV28
CDR3: ASSRQGAAKNIQY

size: .
J: TRBJ2-7
V: TRBV24-1
CDR3: ATSDLDGAGEQY

size: few
J: TRBJ2-3
V: TRBV7-2
CDR3: ASSFSRRADTQY

size: many
J: TRBJ2-7
V: TRBV4-1
CDR3: ASSQEVRGYEQY

size: .
J: TRBJ2-1
V: TRBV6-1
CDR3: ASSTSGSPHEQF

size: many
J: TRBJ2-5
V: TRBV9
CDR3: ASSVGGIQETQY

size: .
J: TRBJ2-6
V: TRBV10-3
CDR3: AISPPGTGGLGSGPGADVLT

size: many
J: TRBJ2-3
V: TRBV29-1
CDR3: RHATSGSTDTQY

size: .
J: TRBJ1-4
V: TRBV20-1
CDR3: SARERRGVNEKLF

size: many
J: TRBJ2-5
V: TRBV20-1
CDR3: SARDKETQY

size: .
J: TRBJ2-1
V: TRBV27
CDR3: ASSQSGQGAYNEQF

size: .
J: TRBJ1-5
V: TRBV10-3
CDR3: AISVDREPQH

size: few
J: TRBJ1-2
V: TRBV20-1
CDR3: SAREVFGNTPRYGYT

size: .
J: TRBJ1-5
V: TRBV7-3
CDR3: ASSLKYQPQH

size: .
J: TRBJ2-3
V: TRBV7-8
CDR3: ASSPPRRDTQY

size: many
J: TRBJ2-4
V: TRBV2
CDR3: ASSPRGQGAKNIQY

size: few
J: TRBJ1-1
V: TRBV7-2
CDR3: ASSLVGWSAEAF

size: .
J: TRBJ2-2
V: TRBV5-1
CDR3: ASSLALAGDSLMNTGELF

size: .
J: TRBJ2-4
V: TRBV28
CDR3: ASRLGTAQNIRY

size: few
J: TRBJ1-2
V: TRBV10-3
CDR3: AIKYRDSYGYT

size: many
J: TRBJ2-5
V: TRBV29-1
CDR3: SVERSRETQY

size: many
J: TRBJ2-3
V: TRBV18
CDR3: ASSPPGLAGTDTQY

size: .
J: TRBJ1-2
V: TRBV2
CDR3: ASSEYGNPSYGYT

size: .
J: TRBJ2-3
V: TRBV5-1
CDR3: ATSGGGPTDTQY

size: .
J: TRBJ2-6
V: TRBV12-3/TRBV12-4
CDR3: ASTNSGLAGVAGANVLT

size: .
J: TRBJ2-1
V: TRBV28
CDR3: ASSYGLGSSDEQF

size: many
J: TRBJ2-1
V: TRBV20-1
CDR3: SAREGANEQF

size: .
J: TRBJ1-1
V: TRBV7-9
CDR3: ASSATGATEAF

size: few
J: TRBJ2-3
V: TRBV20-1
CDR3: SAGPLLAGASDTQY

size: .
J: TRBJ2-5
V: TRBV5-1
CDR3: ASSSGQPRQETQY

size: .
J: TRBJ1-4
V: TRBV29-1
CDR3: SGWSSGEKLF

size: .
J: TRBJ2-2
V: TRBV11-2
CDR3: ASSSRTSSPGELF

size: .
J: TRBJ2-2
V: TRBV5-1
CDR3: ASSLGRITGGELF

size: .
J: TRBJ2-3
V: TRBV5-1
CDR3: ASSVRGERTDTQY

size: few
J: TRBJ2-7
V: TRBV6-1
CDR3: ASSPVGLAGGRGYEQY

size: .
J: TRBJ2-3
V: TRBV29-1
CDR3: SVEGPTDTQY

size: .
J: TRBJ1-2
V: TRBV10-3
CDR3: AIRGQDNYGYT

size: many
J: TRBJ1-2
V: TRBV10-3
CDR3: AIRISGGGYT

size: many
J: TRBJ1-4
V: TRBV15
CDR3: ATSGGGRVNEKLF

size: many
J: TRBJ1-2
V: TRBV20-1
CDR3: SARWDRVHYGYT